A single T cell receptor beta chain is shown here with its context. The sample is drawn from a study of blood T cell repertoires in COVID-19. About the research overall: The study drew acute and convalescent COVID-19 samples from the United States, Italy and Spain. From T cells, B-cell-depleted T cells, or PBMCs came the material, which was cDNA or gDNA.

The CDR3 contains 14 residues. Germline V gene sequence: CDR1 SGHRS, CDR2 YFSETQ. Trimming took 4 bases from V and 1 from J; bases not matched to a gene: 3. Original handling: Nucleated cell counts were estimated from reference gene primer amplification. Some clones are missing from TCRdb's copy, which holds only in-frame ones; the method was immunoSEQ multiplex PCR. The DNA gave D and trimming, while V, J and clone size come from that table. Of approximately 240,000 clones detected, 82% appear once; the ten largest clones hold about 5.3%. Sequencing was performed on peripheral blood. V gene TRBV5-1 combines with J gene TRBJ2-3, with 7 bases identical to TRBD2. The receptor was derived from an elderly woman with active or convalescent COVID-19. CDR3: CASSASGRTDTQYF. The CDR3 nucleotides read TGCGCCAGCAGCGCTAGCGGACGCACAGATACGCAGTATTTT.